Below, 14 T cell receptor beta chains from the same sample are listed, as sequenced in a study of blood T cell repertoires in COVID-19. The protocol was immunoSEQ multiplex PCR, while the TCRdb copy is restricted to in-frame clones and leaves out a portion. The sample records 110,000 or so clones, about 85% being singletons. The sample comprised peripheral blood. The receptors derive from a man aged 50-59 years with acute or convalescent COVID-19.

The chain's CDR3 is CASRQPRVGNQPQHF. DNA of the CDR3: TGTGCCAGCAGACAACCCAGGGTTGGCAATCAGCCCCAGCATTTT. The chain links TRBV28 to TRBJ1-5; D is possibly TRBD1 (5 bases). CDR1 is MDHEN and CDR2 is SYDVKM in the germline V gene. The CDR3 runs to 15 residues. Trimming cost V 6 bases and J 2 bases, with 14 bases left between them.

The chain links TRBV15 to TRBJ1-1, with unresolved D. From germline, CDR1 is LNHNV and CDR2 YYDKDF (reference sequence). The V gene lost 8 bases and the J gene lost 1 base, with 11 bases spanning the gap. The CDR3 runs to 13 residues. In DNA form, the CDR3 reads TGTGCCACCCGCGGGGAAGCGAACACTGAAGCTTTCTTT. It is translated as CATRGEANTEAFF. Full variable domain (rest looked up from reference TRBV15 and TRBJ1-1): DAMVIQNPRYQVTQFGKPVTLSCSQTLNHNVMYWYQQKSSQAPKLLFHYYDKDFNNEADTPDNFQSRRPNTSFCFLDIRSPGLGDTAMYLCATRGEANTEAFFGQGTRLTVV.

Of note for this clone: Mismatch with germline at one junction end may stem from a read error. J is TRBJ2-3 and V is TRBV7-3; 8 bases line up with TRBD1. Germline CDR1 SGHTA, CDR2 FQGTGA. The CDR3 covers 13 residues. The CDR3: CASSLELGQGLEW. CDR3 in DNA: TGTGCCAGCAGCTTAGAGTTAGGACAGGGACTCGAGTGG. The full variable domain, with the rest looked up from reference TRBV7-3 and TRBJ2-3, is GAGVSQTPSNKVTEKGKYVELRCDPISGHTALYWYRQSLGQGPEFLIYFQGTGAADDSGLPNDRFFAVRPEGSVSTLKIQRTERGDSAVYLCASSLELGQGLEWGPGTRLTVL.

The CDR3 DNA sequence: TGTGCCAGCAGTTATCAGGGTGCTGGGGCCAACGTCCTGACTTTC. This translates into CASSYQGAGANVLTF. This chain connects TRBV7-8 to TRBJ2-6; D might be TRBD1 (5 bases). The germline V and J ends were trimmed by 6 bases and 2 bases, with 11 bases remaining between them. The CDR3 extends over 15 amino acids. Germline V CDR1 and CDR2: SGHVS, FQNEAQ.

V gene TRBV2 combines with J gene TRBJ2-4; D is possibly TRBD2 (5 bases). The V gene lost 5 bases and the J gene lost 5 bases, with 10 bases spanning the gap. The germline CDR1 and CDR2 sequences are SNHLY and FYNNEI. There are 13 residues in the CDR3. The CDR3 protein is CASSYREQNIQYF. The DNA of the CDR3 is TGTGCCAGCAGTTACCGGGAACAAAACATTCAGTACTTC.

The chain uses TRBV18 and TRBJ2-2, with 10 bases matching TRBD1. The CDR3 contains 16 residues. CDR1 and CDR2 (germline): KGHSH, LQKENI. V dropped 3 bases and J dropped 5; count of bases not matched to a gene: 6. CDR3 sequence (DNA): TGTGCCAGCTCACCCCGGACAGGGGGGGGTACCGGGGAGCTGTTTTTT. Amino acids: CASSPRTGGGTGELFF.

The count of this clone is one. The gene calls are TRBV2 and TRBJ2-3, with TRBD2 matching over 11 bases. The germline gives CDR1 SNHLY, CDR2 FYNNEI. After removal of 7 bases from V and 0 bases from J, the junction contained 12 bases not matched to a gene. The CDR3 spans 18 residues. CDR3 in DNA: TGTGCCAGCACGGGGTTGTTACTAGCGGGGGTTAGCACAGATACGCAGTATTTT. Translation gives CASTGLLLAGVSTDTQYF.

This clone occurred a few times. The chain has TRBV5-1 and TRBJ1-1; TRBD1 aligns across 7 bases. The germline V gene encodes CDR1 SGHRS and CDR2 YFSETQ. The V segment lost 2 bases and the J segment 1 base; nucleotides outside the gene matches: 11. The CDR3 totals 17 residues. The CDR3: CASSFRYRGSPNTEAFF. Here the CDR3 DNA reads TGCGCCAGCAGCTTCAGGTACAGGGGAAGCCCGAACACTGAAGCTTTCTTT.

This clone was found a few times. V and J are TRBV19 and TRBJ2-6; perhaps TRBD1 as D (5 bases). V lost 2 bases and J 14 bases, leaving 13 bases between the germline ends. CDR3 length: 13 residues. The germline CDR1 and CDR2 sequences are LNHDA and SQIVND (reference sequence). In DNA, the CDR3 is TGTGCCAGTAGTATAAAGAAGGGGAACCTCCTGACTTTC. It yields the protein CASSIKKGNLLTF.

CDR3 region: CASSLYGDNEKLFF. The DNA of the CDR3 is TGTGCCAGCAGCTTGTACGGGGATAATGAAAAACTGTTTTTT. The chain links TRBV5-6 to TRBJ1-4; D not certain. Germline CDR1 SGHDT, CDR2 YYEEEE. The CDR3 is 14 amino acids. Trimming shortened V by 1 base and J by 4 bases, and 8 bases separated the two germline ends.

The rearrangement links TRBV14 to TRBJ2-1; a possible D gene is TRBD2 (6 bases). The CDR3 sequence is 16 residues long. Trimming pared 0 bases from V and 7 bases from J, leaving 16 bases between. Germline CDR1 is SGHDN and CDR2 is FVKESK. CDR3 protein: CASSQEGRGLLNEQFF. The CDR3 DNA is TGTGCCAGCAGCCAAGAAGGGCGGGGTCTCCTAAATGAGCAGTTCTTC.

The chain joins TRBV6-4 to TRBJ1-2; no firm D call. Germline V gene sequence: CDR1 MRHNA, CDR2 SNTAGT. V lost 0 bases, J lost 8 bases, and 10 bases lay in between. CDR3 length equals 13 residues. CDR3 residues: CASSDSRRRGYTF. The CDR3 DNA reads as TGTGCCAGCAGTGACTCGAGGCGTCGGGGCTACACCTTC.

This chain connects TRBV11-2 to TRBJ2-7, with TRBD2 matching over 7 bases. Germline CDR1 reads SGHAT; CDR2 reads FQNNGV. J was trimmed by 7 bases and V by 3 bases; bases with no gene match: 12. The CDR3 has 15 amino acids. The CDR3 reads CASSFPGGRSKEQYF. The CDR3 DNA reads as TGTGCCAGCAGCTTTCCCGGGGGGAGATCGAAGGAGCAGTACTTC.

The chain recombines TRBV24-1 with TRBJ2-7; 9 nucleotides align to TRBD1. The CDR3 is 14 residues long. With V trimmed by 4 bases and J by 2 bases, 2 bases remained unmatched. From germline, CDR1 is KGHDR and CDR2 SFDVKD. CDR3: CATSEGTGTYEQYF. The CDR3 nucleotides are TGTGCCACCAGTGAGGGGACAGGGACCTACGAGCAGTACTTC.